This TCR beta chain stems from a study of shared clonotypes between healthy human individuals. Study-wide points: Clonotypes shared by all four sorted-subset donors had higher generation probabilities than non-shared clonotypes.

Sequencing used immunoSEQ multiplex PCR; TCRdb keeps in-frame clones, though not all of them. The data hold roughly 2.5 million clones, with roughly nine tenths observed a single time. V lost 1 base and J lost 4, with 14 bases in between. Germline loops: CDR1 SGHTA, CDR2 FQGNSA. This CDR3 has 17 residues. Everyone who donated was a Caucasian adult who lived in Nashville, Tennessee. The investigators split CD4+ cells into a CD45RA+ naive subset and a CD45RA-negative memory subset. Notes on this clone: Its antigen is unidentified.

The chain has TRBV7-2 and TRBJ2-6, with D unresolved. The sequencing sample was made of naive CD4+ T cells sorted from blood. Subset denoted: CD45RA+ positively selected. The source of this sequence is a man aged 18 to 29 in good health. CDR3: CASSLDPQGSGANVLTF. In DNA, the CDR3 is TGTGCCAGCAGCTTAGACCCCCAAGGGTCCGGGGCCAACGTCCTGACTTTC.